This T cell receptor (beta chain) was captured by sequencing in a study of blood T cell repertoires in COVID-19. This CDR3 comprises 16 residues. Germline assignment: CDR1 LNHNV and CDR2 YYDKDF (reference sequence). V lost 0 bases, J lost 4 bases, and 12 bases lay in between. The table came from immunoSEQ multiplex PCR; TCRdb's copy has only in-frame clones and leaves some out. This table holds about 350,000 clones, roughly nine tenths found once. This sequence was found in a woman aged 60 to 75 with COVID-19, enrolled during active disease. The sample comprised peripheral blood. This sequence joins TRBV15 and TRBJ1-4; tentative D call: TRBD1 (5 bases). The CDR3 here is CATSRDRDSYNEKLFF. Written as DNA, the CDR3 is TGTGCCACCAGCAGAGATAGGGACTCGTATAATGAAAAACTGTTTTTT. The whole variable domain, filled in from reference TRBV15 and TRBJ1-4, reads DAMVIQNPRYQVTQFGKPVTLSCSQTLNHNVMYWYQQKSSQAPKLLFHYYDKDFNNEADTPDNFQSRRPNTSFCFLDIRSPGLGDTAMYLCATSRDRDSYNEKLFFGSGTQLSVL.